Listed below are T cell receptor beta chains from one sample, sequenced in a study of T-cell memory formation after mild COVID-19. From the 5' RACE reads, TCRdb called clonotypes with MiXCR, one entry per CDR3 protein. This table holds around 200,000 distinct CDR3 sequences, 20% to 25% found once. Sequenced input: PBMCs or a T cell subset sorted from them (not recorded which). These receptors originate from an adult woman who had mild COVID-19 (a few samples of this study predate the infection). Cell type and time point are not known. Each CDR3 is given with its conserved first and last residue. D genes are given only for firm matches. Rows may omit the clone size; those that give it use once, few, many or a size class.

v_call	j_call	clone_size	d_call	cdr3_aa	cdr3_nt
TRBV9	TRBJ2-1	NA	NA	CASSGSGISYNEQFF	TGTGCCAGCAGCGGAAGCGGAATCTCCTACAATGAGCAGTTCTTC
TRBV9	TRBJ2-2	NA	TRBD1	CASSVPGGTGELFF	TGTGCCAGCAGCGTACCAGGGGGCACCGGGGAGCTGTTTTTT
TRBV3-1	TRBJ2-6	many	NA	CASTDGQRHSGANVLTF	TGTGCCAGCACCGACGGACAGCGACACTCTGGGGCCAACGTCCTGACTTTC
TRBV7-6	TRBJ2-3	NA	NA	CASSFAGDTQYF	TGTGCCAGCAGCTTTGCCGGGGATACGCAGTATTTT
TRBV7-3	TRBJ2-3	NA	NA	CASSSQGGTDTQYF	TGTGCCAGCAGCTCGCAGGGAGGTACAGATACGCAGTATTTT
TRBV7-6	TRBJ2-3	few	TRBD2	CASSLNSRAGITDTQYF	TGTGCCAGCAGCTTAAACAGCCGAGCGGGAATTACAGATACGCAGTATTTT
TRBV6-2/TRBV6-3	TRBJ2-5	NA	TRBD2	CASSPGGSWEETQYF	TGTGCCAGCAGTCCGGGCGGGAGTTGGGAAGAGACCCAGTACTTC
TRBV12-3/TRBV12-4	TRBJ2-1	few	NA	CASSTTGDDYNEQFF	TGTGCCAGCAGTACGACAGGAGATGACTACAATGAGCAGTTCTTC
TRBV5-6	TRBJ1-5	NA	NA	CASSTEDQPQHF	TGTGCCAGCAGCACAGAAGATCAGCCCCAGCATTTT
TRBV7-9	TRBJ1-2	NA	TRBD1	CASSLDRGKGYTF	TGTGCCAGCAGCTTGGACAGGGGTAAAGGCTACACCTTC
TRBV6-5	TRBJ1-2	NA	NA	CASSPTPVQDYGYTF	TGTGCCAGCAGCCCGACCCCGGTTCAGGACTATGGCTACACCTTC
TRBV5-1	TRBJ1-6	few	TRBD1	CASSSEQGDNSPLHF	TGCGCCAGCAGCTCGGAGCAGGGGGATAATTCACCCCTCCACTTT
TRBV6-5	TRBJ1-1	few	NA	CASSYTPGQGYLNTEAFF	TGTGCCAGCAGTTACACGCCGGGGCAGGGATACTTGAACACTGAAGCTTTCTTT
TRBV9	TRBJ2-7	NA	TRBD1	CASSGPSGQGNEQYF	TGTGCCAGCAGCGGCCCCTCAGGACAGGGGAACGAGCAGTACTTC
TRBV6-2/TRBV6-3	TRBJ2-7	NA	TRBD2	CASSFLSGRADEQYF	TGTGCCAGCAGTTTCTTGAGCGGGAGGGCCGACGAGCAGTACTTC
TRBV11-2	TRBJ2-2	few	TRBD2	CASSLWTSGNTGELFF	TGTGCCAGCAGCTTGTGGACTAGCGGGAACACCGGGGAGCTGTTTTTT
TRBV21-1	TRBJ1-5	NA	NA	CASSKARLFADRPISNQPQHF	TGTGCCAGCAGCAAAGCCCGCCTTTTTGCGGACAGGCCGATAAGCAATCAGCCCCAGCATTTT
TRBV5-1	TRBJ1-1	NA	NA	CASSSDTVNTEAFF	TGCGCCAGCAGCTCGGACACCGTGAACACTGAAGCTTTCTTT
TRBV7-9	TRBJ1-1	NA	NA	CASSYGGRENTEAFF	TGTGCCAGCAGCTACGGGGGACGGGAGAACACTGAAGCTTTCTTT
TRBV6-2/TRBV6-3	TRBJ1-5	NA	TRBD1	CASTSQGEFGVSNQPQHF	TGTGCCAGCACCTCCCAGGGGGAATTCGGGGTTAGCAATCAGCCCCAGCATTTT
TRBV15	TRBJ2-5	NA	NA	CATREGLQETQYF	TGTGCCACCCGAGAAGGGCTCCAAGAGACCCAGTACTTC
TRBV7-9	TRBJ2-5	NA	TRBD1	CASRPGTAPETQYF	TGTGCCAGCAGACCTGGGACAGCCCCGGAGACCCAGTACTTC
TRBV13	TRBJ1-1	NA	NA	CASSLAGRGNTEAFF	TGTGCCAGCAGCTTAGCCGGCAGGGGGAACACTGAAGCTTTCTTT
TRBV4-3	TRBJ2-1	NA	TRBD2	CASSQDSGTSGRVQFF	TGCGCCAGCAGCCAAGATTCTGGGACTAGCGGGAGAGTGCAGTTCTTC